The 21 T cell receptor beta chains below all came from one sample that was sequenced in a study of CD8 T cells in Susac syndrome. An input of roughly 0.5 to 1 ug of RNA was subjected to reverse transcription using random hexamers. From the immunoSEQ multiplex PCR reads, TCRdb called clonotypes with MiXCR, one entry per CDR3 protein. The sample includes 150,000 to 180,000 distinct CDR3 sequences, 95% to 96% of them seen just once. The sequenced sample consisted of CD8+ T cells from PBMCs. These receptors originate from a human donor with multiple sclerosis.

The J gene is TRBJ2-7, the V gene TRBV11-2, with no clear D. In germline, CDR1 is SGHAT, CDR2 FQNNGV. This CDR3 has 16 residues. V was clipped by 4 bases and J by 2 bases, with 18 bases between them. The CDR3 region is CASSSPPRYHPYEQYF. The CDR3 nucleotides are TGTGCCAGCAGCTCCCCCCCCAGGTATCACCCCTACGAGCAGTACTTC.

The chain couples TRBV19 to TRBJ2-1, with 8 bases identical to TRBD2. Germline CDR1 LNHDA, CDR2 SQIVND (reference sequence). The CDR3 runs 14 residues. V dropped 1 base and J dropped 8; count of bases not matched to a gene: 4. CDR3 nucleotides: TGTGCCAGTAGTATAGGAGTCGGGGGGGATGAGCAGTTCTTC. Its translation is CASSIGVGGDEQFF.

This rearrangement joins TRBV29-1 to TRBJ2-2; D might be TRBD2 (6 bases). Germline V gives CDR1 SQVTM, CDR2 ANQGSEA. The CDR3 extends over 14 amino acids. The germline V and J ends were trimmed by 5 bases and 2 bases, with 12 bases remaining between them. The CDR3 is CSVQVAVNTGELFF. The CDR3 bases are TGCAGCGTTCAGGTAGCGGTTAACACCGGGGAGCTGTTTTTT.

The chain employs TRBV3-1 and TRBJ1-2; no firm D call. This CDR3 has 14 residues. CDR1 and CDR2 (germline): LGHDT, YNNKEL (reference sequence). Trimming shortened V by 1 base and J by 4 bases, and 10 bases separated the two germline ends. The CDR3 bases are TGTGCCAGCAGCCAAGGACCAGGACCCTATGGCTACACCTTC. Its protein product is CASSQGPGPYGYTF.

The chain uses TRBV30 and TRBJ2-5; 10 bases fit TRBD1. The V gene end was trimmed by 2 bases and the J gene end by 5 bases; junction bases not matched to a gene: 5. The V gene's germline CDR1 is GTSNPN and CDR2 SVGIG (reference sequence). The CDR3 loop spans 14 amino acids. DNA for the CDR3: TGTGCCTGGAGTCGGGACAGGGGATACGAGACCCAGTACTTC. It encodes CAWSRDRGYETQYF.

V usage is TRBV29-1 and J usage is TRBJ1-1; no clear D. Trimming took 8 bases from V and 0 from J, leaving 10 bases between them. Germline assignment: CDR1 SQVTM and CDR2 ANQGSEA. The length of the CDR3 is 12 residues. CDR3 sequence reads: CSTFGMNTEAFF. The CDR3 DNA reads TGCAGCACCTTCGGGATGAACACTGAAGCTTTCTTT.

V gene TRBV6-2 or TRBV6-3 combines with J gene TRBJ2-5; D remains unclear. This CDR3 comprises 12 residues. Germline-derived CDR1 and CDR2 are MNHEY and SVGEGT. Between the trimmed V and J ends, which lost 6 bases and 4 bases, there was a span of 9 bases. The CDR3 bases are TGTGCCAGCAGCCCTTTTGGAGAGACCCAGTACTTC. This encodes CASSPFGETQYF.

The chain carries TRBV25-1 and TRBJ2-7; D possibly corresponds to TRBD1 (5 bases). V was pared by 1 base and J by 4 bases, with 14 bases between. Germline V gene lookup returns CDR1 MGHDK and CDR2 SYGVNS. This CDR3 has 15 residues. The CDR3 is CASSEFSRDRYEQYF. CDR3 sequence (DNA): TGTGCCAGCAGTGAATTTAGCAGGGATCGGTACGAGCAGTACTTC.

The genes are TRBV20-1 and TRBJ2-5; tentatively, D is TRBD2 (6 bases). There are 18 residues in the CDR3. CDR1 and CDR2 from the germline V gene are DFQATT and SNEGSKA (reference sequence). V was pared by 1 base and J by 0 bases, with 21 bases between. The DNA for the CDR3 is TGCAGTGCTAGAGGCACGGGGGAGGTCGCTTACAACCAAGAGACCCAGTACTTC. Encoded protein: CSARGTGEVAYNQETQYF.

The chain joins TRBV23-1 to TRBJ2-4, with D maybe TRBD1 (5 bases). TRBV23-1 falls under the ORF class, with uncertain function. The V gene lost 0 bases and the J gene lost 0 bases, with 9 bases spanning the gap. The CDR3 loop spans 16 amino acids. CDR3 coding DNA: TGCGCCAGCAGTCAATCGGTCAGGGAAGCCAAAAACATTCAGTACTTC. Protein sequence: CASSQSVREAKNIQYF.

The rearrangement joins TRBV20-1 to TRBJ2-3, with a possible D match to TRBD2 (7 bases). This CDR3 is 14 amino acids long. Germline values: CDR1 DFQATT, CDR2 SNEGSKA (reference sequence). Trimming stripped 3 bases from V and 6 bases from J, with 16 bases between. The CDR3: CSAREAGAVDTQYF. The CDR3 DNA sequence: TGCAGTGCTAGGGAGGCGGGGGCGGTGGATACGCAGTATTTT.

In this sample, this clonotype turned up once. V usage is TRBV4-1 and J usage is TRBJ2-5; D perhaps matches TRBD1 (5 bases). Germline CDR1 reads MGHRA; CDR2 reads YSYEKL. The CDR3 runs 15 residues. V lost 0 bases and J lost 5, with 13 bases in between. The CDR3 bases are TGCGCCAGCAGCCAAGACTCAGGGAAGAGGGAGACCCAGTACTTC. It yields the protein CASSQDSGKRETQYF.

This clonotype was counted a single time. The rearrangement joins TRBV29-1 to TRBJ2-2; the D gene is possibly TRBD2 (5 bases). V was clipped by 3 bases and J by 8 bases, with 13 bases between them. Germline CDR1 reads SQVTM; CDR2 reads ANQGSEA. CDR3 length: 13 amino acids. The CDR3 here is CSVDNRTGGELFF. CDR3 in DNA: TGCAGCGTTGATAACAGAACGGGGGGGGAGCTGTTTTTT.

This chain links TRBV27 with TRBJ2-3; D not resolved. Trimming left V 3 bases short and J 4 bases short, with 8 bases between. Germline V lookup: CDR1 MNHEY, CDR2 SMNVEV (reference sequence). The CDR3 consists of 13 residues. CDR3 sequence (DNA): TGTGCCAGCAGTTTTGGGTTCGCAGATACGCAGTATTTT. This sequence encodes CASSFGFADTQYF.

The V call is TRBV23-1, the J call TRBJ2-4; D gene ambiguous. TRBV23-1 is noted as an ORF with a role that remains uncertain. The CDR3 totals 15 residues. V was shortened by 2 bases and J by 0 bases, with 8 bases between the two germline ends. CDR3 bases: TGCGCCAGCAGTCAAAAACAACTAGCCAAAAACATTCAGTACTTC. Its translation: CASSQKQLAKNIQYF.

The genes are TRBV7-9 and TRBJ2-5; D remains ambiguous. The germline V gene has CDR1 SEHNR and CDR2 FQNEAQ (reference sequence). This CDR3 has 14 residues. The V and J ends lost 1 base and 14 bases respectively, with 20 bases between them. The CDR3 DNA sequence: TGTGCCAGCAGCTTAGGGGCAGGATCCCCCTCTGTATACTTC. Amino acids: CASSLGAGSPSVYF.

This chain joins TRBV7-6 and TRBJ2-1; no definite D call. The V gene lost 3 bases and the J gene lost 12 bases, with 12 bases spanning the gap. The CDR3 is 12 residues long. Germline V gives CDR1 SGHVS, CDR2 FNYEAQ. The CDR3 bases are TGTGCCAGCAGCTTCCCCGGGTCGGTGCAGTTCTTC. The encoded protein is CASSFPGSVQFF.

V usage is TRBV2 and J usage is TRBJ2-1, with D unclear. The V and J ends lost 10 bases and 3 bases respectively, with 10 bases between them. Per germline, CDR1 SNHLY and CDR2 FYNNEI. The CDR3 length is 12 residues. The CDR3 DNA follows: TGTGCCACCCCGGACGGCTACAATGAGCAGTTCTTC. Protein product: CATPDGYNEQFF.

The chain carries TRBV12-3 or TRBV12-4 and TRBJ1-1; tentatively, D is TRBD1 (6 bases). The CDR3 is 14 residues long. V gave up 6 bases and J gave up 5 bases, with 16 bases separating them. The CDR3 loop is CASSAQGLDTEAFF. CDR3 sequence (DNA): TGTGCCAGCAGCGCACAGGGATTAGATACTGAAGCTTTCTTT.

J is TRBJ2-1 and V is TRBV29-1; D is tentatively TRBD1 or TRBD2 (6 bases each). Per germline, CDR1 SQVTM and CDR2 ANQGSEA. The CDR3 has 11 amino acids. With 3 bases removed from V and 15 bases from J, the gap between germline ends came to 15 bases. The CDR3, as DNA: TGCAGCGTTGAGGTCGATCGGGGGCGGTTCTTC. Its translation: CSVEVDRGRFF.

This rearrangement joins TRBV20-1 to TRBJ2-7; TRBD2 aligns across 11 bases. V shed 0 bases and J 3 bases; nucleotides not matched to a gene: 4. Germline CDR1 reads DFQATT; CDR2 reads SNEGSKA (reference sequence). The CDR3 length is 15 residues. The CDR3 DNA sequence: TGCAGTGCTAGAGATATAGCGGGGGGGAACTACGAGCAGTACGTC. Translation: CSARDIAGGNYEQYV.